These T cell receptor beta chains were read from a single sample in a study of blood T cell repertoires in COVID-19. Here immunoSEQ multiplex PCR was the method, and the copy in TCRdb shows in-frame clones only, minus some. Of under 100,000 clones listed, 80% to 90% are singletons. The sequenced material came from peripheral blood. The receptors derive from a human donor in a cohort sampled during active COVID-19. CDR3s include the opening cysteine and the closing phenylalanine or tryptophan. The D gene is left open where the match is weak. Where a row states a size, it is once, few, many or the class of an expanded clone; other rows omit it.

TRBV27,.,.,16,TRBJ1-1,CASSLGASFMNTEAFF,TGTGCCAGCAGTTTGGGGGCCAGTTTTATGAACACTGAAGCTTTCTTT
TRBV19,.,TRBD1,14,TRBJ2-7,CASSTDRIAYEQYF,TGTGCCAGTAGTACGGACAGGATCGCCTACGAGCAGTACTTC
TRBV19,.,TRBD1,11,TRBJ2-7,CATGQGLEQYF,TGTGCCACGGGACAGGGCCTCGAGCAGTACTTC
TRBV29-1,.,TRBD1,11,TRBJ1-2,CSAGTAYGYTF,TGCAGCGCCGGGACAGCCTATGGCTACACCTTC
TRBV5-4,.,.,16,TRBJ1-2,CASSPEWRDFNYGYTF,TGTGCCAGCAGCCCCGAATGGCGGGATTTTAACTATGGCTACACCTTC
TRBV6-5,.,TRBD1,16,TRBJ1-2,CASSYSIAGQDYGYTF,TGTGCCAGCAGTTACTCGATAGCCGGACAGGACTATGGCTACACCTTC
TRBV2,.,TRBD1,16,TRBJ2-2,CASSAQGQRNTGELFF,TGTGCCAGCAGTGCGCAGGGACAGCGAAACACCGGGGAGCTGTTTTTT
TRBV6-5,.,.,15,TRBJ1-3,CASSYGGDSGNTIYF,TGTGCCAGCAGTTACGGAGGGGACTCTGGAAACACCATATATTTT
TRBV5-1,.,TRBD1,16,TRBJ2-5,CASSTLPGGSKETQYF,TGCGCCAGCAGCACCCTACCAGGGGGTAGTAAAGAGACCCAGTACTTC
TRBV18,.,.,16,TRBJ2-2,CASSSRPSEGTGELFF,TGTGCCAGCTCATCCCGACCTAGCGAAGGGACCGGGGAGCTGTTTTTT
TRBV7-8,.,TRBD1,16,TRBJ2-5,CASSFSGTGSRETQYF,TGTGCCAGCAGCTTCTCCGGGACAGGTTCGAGGGAGACCCAGTACTTC
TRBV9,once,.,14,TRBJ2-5,CASSVAGLRETQYF,TGTGCCAGCAGCGTAGCGGGACTGAGGGAGACCCAGTACTTC
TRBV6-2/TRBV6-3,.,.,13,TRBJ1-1,CASSPFSNTEAFF,TGTGCCAGCAGTCCCTTTTCGAACACTGAAGCTTTCTTT
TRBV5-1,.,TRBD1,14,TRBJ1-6,CASSLTGVHSPLHF,TGCGCCAGCAGCTTGACAGGGGTTCACTCACCCCTCCACTTT
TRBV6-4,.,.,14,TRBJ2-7,CASPVGGCNYEQYF,TGTGCCAGCCCGGTAGGCGGTTGTAACTACGAGCAGTACTTC
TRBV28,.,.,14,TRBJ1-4,CASSTGAPNEKLFF,TGTGCCAGCAGTACTGGGGCGCCGAATGAAAAACTGTTTTTT
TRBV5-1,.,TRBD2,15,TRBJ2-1,CASSLSGQVYNEQFF,TGCGCCAGCAGCCTTAGCGGGCAAGTCTACAATGAGCAGTTCTTC
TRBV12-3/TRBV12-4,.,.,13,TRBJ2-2,CASSLARTGELFF,TGTGCCAGCAGTTTGGCCAGGACCGGGGAGCTGTTTTTT
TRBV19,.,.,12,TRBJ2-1,CASSITGNEQFF,TGTGCCAGTAGTATCACGGGCAATGAGCAGTTCTTC
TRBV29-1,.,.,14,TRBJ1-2,CSVDLRGVNYGYTF,TGCAGCGTTGACCTCAGGGGTGTTAACTATGGCTACACCTTC
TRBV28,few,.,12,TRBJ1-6,CASSEANSPLHF,TGTGCCAGCAGTGAGGCCAATTCACCCCTCCACTTT
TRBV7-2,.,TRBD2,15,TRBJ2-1,CASSSVSGSYNEQFF,TGTGCCAGCAGCTCAGTTAGCGGGAGTTACAATGAGCAGTTCTTC
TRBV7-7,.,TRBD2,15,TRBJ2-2,CASSFGRANTGELFF,TGTGCTAGCAGCTTCGGGAGGGCCAACACCGGGGAGCTGTTTTTT
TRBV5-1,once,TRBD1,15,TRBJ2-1,CASSLGAGGQNEQFF,TGCGCCAGCAGCTTGGGGGCAGGGGGCCAAAATGAGCAGTTCTTC
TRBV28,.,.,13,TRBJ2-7,CASSFSGSYEQYF,TGTGCCAGCAGTTTCAGCGGCTCCTACGAGCAGTACTTC
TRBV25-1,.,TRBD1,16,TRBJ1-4,CASSEWGTGGLEKLFF,TGTGCCAGCAGTGAATGGGGGACAGGGGGTTTAGAAAAACTGTTTTTT
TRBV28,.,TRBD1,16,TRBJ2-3,CASSFRQGGFADTQYF,TGTGCCAGCAGTTTCAGACAGGGGGGGTTTGCAGATACGCAGTATTTT
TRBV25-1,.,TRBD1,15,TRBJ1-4,CASSETTGGREKLFF,TGTGCCAGCAGTGAAACGACAGGGGGTCGGGAAAAACTGTTTTTT
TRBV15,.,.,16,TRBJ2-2,CATSRGPGANTGELFF,TGTGCCACCAGCAGAGGCCCAGGGGCTAACACCGGGGAGCTGTTTTTT
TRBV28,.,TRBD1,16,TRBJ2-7,CASSLKGQGYSYEQYF,TGTGCCAGCAGTTTGAAGGGACAGGGATACTCCTACGAGCAGTACTTC
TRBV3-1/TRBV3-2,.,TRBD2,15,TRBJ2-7,CASSQGGGGAHEQYF,TGTGCCAGCAGCCAAGGGGGCGGGGGAGCTCACGAGCAGTACTTC
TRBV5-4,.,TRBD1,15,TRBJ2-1,CASSLEQGVSNEQFF,TGTGCCAGCAGCTTAGAACAGGGGGTCTCCAATGAGCAGTTCTTC
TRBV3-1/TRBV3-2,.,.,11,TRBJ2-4,CASSQASIQYF,TGTGCCAGCAGCCAAGCGAGTATTCAGTACTTC
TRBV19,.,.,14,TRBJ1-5,CASSLTRGPQPQHF,TGTGCCAGTAGTCTCACCCGAGGGCCCCAGCCCCAGCATTTT
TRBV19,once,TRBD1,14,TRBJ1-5,CATRGTGVPQPQHF,TGTGCCACTCGGGGCACAGGGGTTCCTCAGCCCCAGCATTTT
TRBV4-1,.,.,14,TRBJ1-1,CASSQGQWNTEAFF,TGCGCCAGCAGCCAAGGGCAGTGGAACACTGAAGCTTTCTTT
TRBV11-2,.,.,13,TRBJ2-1,CASRKAGPSGQFF,TGTGCCAGCAGAAAAGCGGGCCCGTCGGGGCAGTTCTTC